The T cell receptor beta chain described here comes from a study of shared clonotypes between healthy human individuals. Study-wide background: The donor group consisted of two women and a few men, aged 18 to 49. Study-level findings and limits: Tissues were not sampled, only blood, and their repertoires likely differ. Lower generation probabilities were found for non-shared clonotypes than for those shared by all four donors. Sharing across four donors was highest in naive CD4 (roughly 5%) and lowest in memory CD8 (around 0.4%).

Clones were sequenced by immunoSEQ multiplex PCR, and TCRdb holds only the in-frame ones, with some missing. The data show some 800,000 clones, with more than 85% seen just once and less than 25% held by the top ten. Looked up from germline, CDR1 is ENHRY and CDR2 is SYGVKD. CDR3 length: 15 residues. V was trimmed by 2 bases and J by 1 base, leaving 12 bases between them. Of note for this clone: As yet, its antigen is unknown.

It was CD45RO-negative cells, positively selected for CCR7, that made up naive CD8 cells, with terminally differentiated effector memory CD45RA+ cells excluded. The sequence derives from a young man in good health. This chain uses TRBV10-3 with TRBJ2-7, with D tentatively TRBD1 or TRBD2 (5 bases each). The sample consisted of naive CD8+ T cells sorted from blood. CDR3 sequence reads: CAISEEGLASYEQYF. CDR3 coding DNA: TGTGCCATCAGTGAGGAGGGGCTAGCATCCTACGAGCAGTACTTC.